The present T cell receptor beta chain was sequenced within a study of T-cell reconstitution after alpha-beta-depleted transplantation in children. Preparation of the TCRbeta library involved a method that used unique molecular identifiers. TCRdb called the PCR reads again in MiXCR, with one record for every CDR3 protein. The top ten hold roughly an eighth of the sample, which has 150,000 to 250,000 distinct CDR3 sequences, roughly 15% seen once. Trimming took off 2 bases at V and 5 bases at J, with 9 bases between the two ends. The CDR3 is made up of 14 amino acids. This clonotype was counted only a few times.

The chain carries TRBV12-3 or TRBV12-4 and TRBJ2-2; D not certain. This clonotype originated in a human donor who donated a stem cell graft to a child with acute lymphoblastic leukemia. The material sequenced was PBMCs from the stem cell graft donor, taken from the stem cell graft. CDR3 bases: TGTGCCAGCAGTTTAATCACGTTTACCGGGGAGCTGTTTTTT. It is translated as CASSLITFTGELFF.